These 20 T cell receptor beta chains were all obtained from the same sample, sequenced in a study of T cells after yellow fever vaccination (dated by TCRdb to between 2019 and 2020). Libraries were constructed by 5' RACE. Sequencing relied on an Illumina NovaSeq 6000. TCRdb took the public reads, trimmed them with fastp at Q25, ran MiXCR for clone calling and kept in-frame beta chains. CDR3 protein duplicates are merged, each entry listing the most common genes and DNA. In this sample the table shows roughly 400,000 distinct CDR3 sequences, roughly a sixth of which occur a single time. The ten biggest clones cover around 17% of the sample. The intended sense of this specimen's treatment or condition label: live attenuated yellow fever vaccine strain. The source material was PBMCs, sampled before the yellow fever booster vaccination. These receptors were collected from a man aged 18 to 29 who received the YFV17D yellow fever vaccine.

This chain joins TRBV20-1 and TRBJ2-1, with 9 bases aligning to TRBD1. This CDR3 is built from 16 residues. V lost 2 bases, J lost 6 bases, and 11 bases stayed unmatched. In germline, CDR1 is DFQATT, CDR2 SNEGSKA (reference sequence). CDR3 region: CSARSIPGQGVNEQFF. The CDR3 coding sequence is TGCAGTGCTAGATCAATCCCGGGACAGGGAGTCAATGAGCAGTTCTTC.

The chain uses TRBV4-1 and TRBJ1-2, with D possibly matching TRBD1 (5 bases). Trimming removed 1 base from V and 3 bases from J, with 12 bases in between. This CDR3 comprises 15 residues. CDR1 and CDR2 from the germline V gene are MGHRA and YSYEKL. The CDR3 here is CASSQAFRGDYGYTF. The CDR3 nucleotides read TGCGCCAGCAGCCAAGCTTTCCGGGGGGACTATGGCTACACCTTC.

The chain links TRBV7-2 to TRBJ1-2, with D possibly TRBD1 on 5 matching bases. The germline CDR1 and CDR2 sequences are SGHTA and FQGNSA. The CDR3 has 14 amino acids. Trimming took 6 bases from V and 6 from J, leaving 17 bases between them. The CDR3 DNA follows: TGTGCCAGCAGTCCACGGGGCCGACAGAATGGCTACACCTTC. Protein: CASSPRGRQNGYTF.

Here the CDR3 reads CASPSQGLPHGYTF. CDR3 in DNA: TGTGCCAGCCCGTCACAGGGGCTTCCCCATGGCTACACCTTC. The chain couples TRBV7-2 to TRBJ1-2; 7 bases agree with TRBD1. V lost 8 bases and J lost 6; bases outside the gene matches: 12. The CDR3 length is 14 residues. Germline CDR1 SGHTA, CDR2 FQGNSA.

This chain links TRBV29-1 with TRBJ2-5; D is unclear. CDR1 SQVTM and CDR2 ANQGSEA come from the germline V gene. The CDR3 runs 12 residues. V lost 7 bases, J lost 7 bases, and 16 bases lay in between. The CDR3 loop is CSAVVTVGTQYF. In DNA, the CDR3 is TGCAGCGCCGTTGTCACTGTAGGGACCCAGTACTTC.

The rearrangement links TRBV20-1 to TRBJ1-3; TRBD1 matches at 10 bases. The CDR3 spans 15 residues. The V and J ends lost 5 bases and 4 bases, in that order; junction bases with no gene match: 8. Germline V lookup: CDR1 DFQATT, CDR2 SNEGSKA (reference sequence). DNA for the CDR3: TGCAGTGCTGCCCCCGGGACAGGGGTCGGAAACACCATATATTTT. Its protein is CSAAPGTGVGNTIYF.

The rearrangement joins TRBV2 to TRBJ2-5, with D possibly being TRBD2 (5 bases). Trimming took 0 bases from V and 0 from J, leaving 11 bases between them. The CDR3 is 16 amino acids. Per germline, CDR1 SNHLY and CDR2 FYNNEI. The CDR3 bases are TGTGCCAGCAGTGAAGCGCGGGCGGTGAACCAAGAGACCCAGTACTTC. This translates into CASSEARAVNQETQYF.

This clonotype was recorded at least ten times. The CDR3 DNA reads TGTGCCACCAGCAGAGATCCAGGGGGACGAGAGACCCAGTACTTC. It yields the protein CATSRDPGGRETQYF. This rearrangement joins TRBV15 to TRBJ2-5; 7 bases are a match to TRBD1. The CDR3 covers 15 residues. Germline V gene lookup returns CDR1 LNHNV and CDR2 YYDKDF (reference sequence). Trimming cost V 0 bases and J 4 bases; bases outside gene matches: 5. Full variable domain (outside the CDR3, taken from reference TRBV15 and TRBJ2-5): DAMVIQNPRYQVTQFGKPVTLSCSQTLNHNVMYWYQQKSSQAPKLLFHYYDKDFNNEADTPDNFQSRRPNTSFCFLDIRSPGLGDTAMYLCATSRDPGGRETQYFGPGTRLLVL.

The V gene is TRBV4-2, the J gene TRBJ2-1; 12 bases agree with TRBD2. With V trimmed by 0 bases and J by 6 bases, 3 bases remained unmatched. CDR3 length: 16 residues. Germline CDR1 LGHNA, CDR2 YNFKEQ. The CDR3 loop reads CASSQDPSGGANEQFF. CDR3 bases: TGTGCCAGCAGCCAAGATCCTAGCGGGGGGGCCAATGAGCAGTTCTTC.

This clonotype was detected ten times or more. This chain links TRBV5-1 with TRBJ2-1; unclear D gene. In germline, CDR1 is SGHRS, CDR2 YFSETQ. The CDR3 is 17 amino acids. Deletions cut 4 bases from V and 0 bases from J, with 17 bases between. Here the CDR3 reads CASSPHANIGSYNEQFF. The CDR3 DNA sequence: TGCGCCAGCAGCCCCCACGCGAATATTGGCTCCTACAATGAGCAGTTCTTC.

V usage is TRBV20-1 and J usage is TRBJ2-7; a weak D match, TRBD1 (5 bases). The CDR3 covers 13 residues. Germline CDR1 reads DFQATT; CDR2 reads SNEGSKA (reference sequence). V dropped 3 bases and J dropped 6 bases, with 15 bases sitting between them. CDR3 protein: CSASQVVTVEQYV. As DNA, the CDR3 is TGCAGTGCTAGCCAGGTAGTGACAGTCGAGCAGTACGTC.

A few counts support this clonotype. V and J are TRBV5-1 and TRBJ2-5; 8 bases align to TRBD1. With V trimmed by 5 bases and J by 5 bases, 11 bases remained unmatched. This CDR3 contains 15 residues. Germline values: CDR1 SGHRS, CDR2 YFSETQ. CDR3: CASRNRGSSEETQYF. DNA of the CDR3: TGCGCCAGCAGGAACAGGGGGAGTTCGGAGGAGACCCAGTACTTC.

The sample holds a few counts of this clonotype. The chain joins TRBV7-9 to TRBJ2-1; 13 bases map to TRBD2. This CDR3 has 14 amino acids. Trimming removed 6 bases from V and 8 bases from J; junction bases left unmatched: 4. Germline lookup yields CDR1 SEHNR and CDR2 FQNEAQ (reference sequence). The CDR3 loop reads CASRTSGGAHEQFF. CDR3 DNA sequence: TGTGCCAGCAGAACTAGCGGGGGGGCCCATGAGCAGTTCTTC.

V is TRBV20-1 and J is TRBJ2-7; no clear D gene. The CDR3 spans 15 residues. CDR1 DFQATT and CDR2 SNEGSKA come from the germline V gene (reference sequence). Trimming shortened V by 3 bases and J by 5 bases, and 20 bases separated the two germline ends. Here the CDR3 reads CSASAPPNRVHEQYF. As DNA, the CDR3 is TGCAGTGCTAGTGCGCCGCCGAACAGAGTACACGAGCAGTACTTC.

This clonotype was observed a few times. The CDR3 protein is CSAESGTQETQYF. In DNA form, the CDR3 reads TGCAGCGCCGAATCCGGGACCCAAGAGACCCAGTACTTC. The chain employs TRBV29-1 and TRBJ2-5; D assignment may be TRBD1 or TRBD2 (5 bases each). V was pared by 7 bases and J by 1 base, with 13 bases between. The length of the CDR3 is 13 residues. Germline V gene sequence: CDR1 SQVTM, CDR2 ANQGSEA. Filled out from reference TRBV29-1 and TRBJ2-5, the complete variable domain reads SAVISQKPSRDICQRGTSLTIQCQVDSQVTMMFWYRQQPGQSLTLIATANQGSEATYESGFVIDKFPISRPNLTFSTLTVSNMSPEDSSIYLCSAESGTQETQYFGPGTRLLVL.

There are a few counts of this clonotype. The V gene is TRBV7-8, the J gene TRBJ2-3; the D is unclear. V was pared by 5 bases and J by 7 bases, with 16 bases between. Looked up from germline, CDR1 is SGHVS and CDR2 is FQNEAQ. The CDR3 extends over 14 amino acids. The CDR3 nucleotides read TGTGCCAGCAGCCTCAGGCCTGAGGAGTATACGCAGTATTTT. Its protein is CASSLRPEEYTQYF.

V usage is TRBV29-1 and J usage is TRBJ1-2; no definite D call. V lost 5 bases to trimming and J lost 1 base, with 11 bases between them. Germline V CDR1 and CDR2: SQVTM, ANQGSEA. The CDR3 totals 13 residues. CDR3 sequence (DNA): TGCAGCGTTCTAGACATCTATAACTATGGCTACACCTTC. Protein sequence: CSVLDIYNYGYTF. Full variable domain (remainder filled in from reference TRBV29-1 and TRBJ1-2): SAVISQKPSRDICQRGTSLTIQCQVDSQVTMMFWYRQQPGQSLTLIATANQGSEATYESGFVIDKFPISRPNLTFSTLTVSNMSPEDSSIYLCSVLDIYNYGYTFGSGTRLTVV.

The chain couples TRBV27 to TRBJ2-5; TRBD1 matches at 10 bases. The V gene's germline CDR1 is MNHEY and CDR2 SMNVEV (reference sequence). The CDR3 spans 15 residues. V was pared by 6 bases and J by 2 bases, with 6 bases of the junction left unmatched. The CDR3 coding sequence is TGTGCCAGCAGCTCCGGGACAGGGGTTCAAGAGACCCAGTACTTC. Amino acids: CASSSGTGVQETQYF.

This clonotype was detected only a few times. At one of its ends the junction is not consistent with the germline gene, which may arise from a read error. This chain uses TRBV7-3 with TRBJ2-1; D possibly corresponds to TRBD2 (5 bases). The CDR3 loop spans 15 amino acids. The V gene's germline CDR1 is SGHTA and CDR2 FQGTGA. CDR3 DNA sequence: TGTGCCAGCACCCTAACCGGGGTCTCCGACAATGAGCAGTTCTTC. Translating it yields CASTLTGVSDNEQFF.

This clonotype was found a few times. This chain connects TRBV4-1 to TRBJ1-2, with 9 bases that match TRBD1. CDR1 and CDR2 (germline): MGHRA, YSYEKL. The CDR3 loop spans 17 amino acids. Unmatched junction bases numbered 12, after V lost 3 bases and J lost 4 bases. For the CDR3, the DNA is TGCGCCAGCAGCCAGCCACAGAACAGGGGGCGAGTCTATGGCTACACCTTC. Protein: CASSQPQNRGRVYGYTF.